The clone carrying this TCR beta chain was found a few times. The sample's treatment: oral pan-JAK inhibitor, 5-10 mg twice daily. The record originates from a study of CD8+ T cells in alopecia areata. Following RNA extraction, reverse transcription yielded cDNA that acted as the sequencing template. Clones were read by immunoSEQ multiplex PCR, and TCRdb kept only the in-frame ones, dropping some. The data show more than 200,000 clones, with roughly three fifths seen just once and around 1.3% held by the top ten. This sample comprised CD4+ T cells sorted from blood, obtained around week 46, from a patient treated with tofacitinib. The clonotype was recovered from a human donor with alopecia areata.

Here the CDR3 DNA reads TGCAGGCTTCGGGGAGCCTACGAGCAGTACTTC. This codes for CRLRGAYEQYF. This rearrangement joins TRBV20-1 to TRBJ2-7; a possible D gene is TRBD2 (5 bases). Per germline, CDR1 DFQATT and CDR2 SNEGSKA (reference sequence). There are 11 residues in the CDR3.